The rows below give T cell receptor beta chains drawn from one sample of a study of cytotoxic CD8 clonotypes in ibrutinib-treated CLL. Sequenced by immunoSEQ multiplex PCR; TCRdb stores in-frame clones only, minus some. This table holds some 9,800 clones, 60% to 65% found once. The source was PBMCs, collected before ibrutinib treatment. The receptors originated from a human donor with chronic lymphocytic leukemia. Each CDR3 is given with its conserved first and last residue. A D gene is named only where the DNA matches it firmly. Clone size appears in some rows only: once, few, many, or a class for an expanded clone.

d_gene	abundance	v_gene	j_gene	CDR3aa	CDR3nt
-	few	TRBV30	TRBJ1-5	CAWSGQSNQPQHF	TGTGCCTGGAGCGGGCAGAGCAATCAGCCCCAGCATTTT
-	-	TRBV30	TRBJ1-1	CAWGRRRAAQMNTEAFF	TGTGCCTGGGGGCGTCGGCGGGCCGCGCAAATGAACACTGAAGCTTTCTTT
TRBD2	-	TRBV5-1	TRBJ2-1	CASSSGLEPYNEQFF	TGCGCCAGCAGCTCGGGACTAGAACCCTACAATGAGCAGTTCTTC
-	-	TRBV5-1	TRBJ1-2	CASSPGLRGVGYGYTF	TGCGCCAGCAGCCCCGGGCTACGGGGGGTTGGCTATGGCTACACCTTC
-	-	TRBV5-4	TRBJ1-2	CASSLWGSNYGYTF	TGTGCCAGCAGCTTATGGGGGAGTAACTATGGCTACACCTTC
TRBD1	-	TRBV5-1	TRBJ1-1	CASSLSQGATEAFF	TGCGCCAGCAGCCTGTCCCAGGGGGCCACTGAAGCTTTCTTT
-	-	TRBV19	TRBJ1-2	CASTRGGGYTF	TGTGCCAGTACCAGGGGAGGTGGCTACACCTTC
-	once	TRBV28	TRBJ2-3	CASSWDSSGTQYF	TGTGCCAGCAGTTGGGACTCGAGCGGGACGCAGTATTTT
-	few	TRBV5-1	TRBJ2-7	CASSLGFGATYEQYF	TGCGCCAGCAGCTTGGGCTTTGGGGCGACCTACGAGCAGTACTTC
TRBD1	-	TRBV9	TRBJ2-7	CASSPQRTGAYEQYF	TGTGCCAGCAGCCCGCAGCGGACAGGGGCCTACGAGCAGTACTTC
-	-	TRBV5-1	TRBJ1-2	CASSLGGNYGYTF	TGCGCCAGCAGCTTGGGGGGAAACTATGGCTACACCTTC
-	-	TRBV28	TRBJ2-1	CASSLGAKQFF	TGTGCCAGCTCCCTGGGAGCTAAGCAGTTCTTC
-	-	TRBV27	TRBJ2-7	CASPFSGHSYEQYF	TGTGCCAGCCCCTTCTCCGGACACTCCTACGAGCAGTACTTC
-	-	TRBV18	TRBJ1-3	CASSPPLLSGNTIYF	TGTGCCAGCTCACCTCCACTTCTCTCGGGAAACACCATATATTTT
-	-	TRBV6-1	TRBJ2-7	CASTPGEGYYEQYF	TGTGCCAGCACCCCAGGGGAAGGGTATTACGAGCAGTACTTC
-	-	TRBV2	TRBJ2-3	CASSVRVITDTQYF	TGTGCCAGCAGTGTTCGGGTAATCACAGATACGCAGTATTTT
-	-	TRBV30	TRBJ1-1	CAWSSFWGLEVAGKRDTEAFF	TGTGCCTGGAGCTCGTTCTGGGGGTTAGAGGTAGCGGGTAAGCGGGACACTGAAGCTTTCTTT
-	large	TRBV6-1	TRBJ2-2	CASYTGTPPTGELFF	TGTGCCAGCTACACCGGGACTCCCCCCACCGGGGAGCTGTTTTTT
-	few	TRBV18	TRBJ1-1	CASSRGVEAFF	TGTGCCAGCTCACGGGGGGTTGAAGCTTTCTTT
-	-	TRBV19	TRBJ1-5	CASRPAQGLNQPQHF	TGTGCCAGTCGTCCGGCACAGGGCCTTAATCAGCCCCAGCATTTT
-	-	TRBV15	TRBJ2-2	CATSRGGGVTGELFF	TGTGCCACCAGCAGAGGGGGCGGGGTCACCGGGGAGCTGTTTTTT
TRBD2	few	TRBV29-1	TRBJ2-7	CSVEWGGEQYF	TGCAGCGTTGAGTGGGGGGGCGAGCAGTACTTC
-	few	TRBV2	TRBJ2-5	CASSASWRETQYF	TGTGCCAGCAGTGCCTCTTGGCGGGAGACCCAGTACTTC
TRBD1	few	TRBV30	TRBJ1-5	CAWKHGTGEYEPQHF	TGTGCCTGGAAACACGGGACAGGGGAATACGAGCCCCAGCATTTT
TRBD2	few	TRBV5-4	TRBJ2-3	CASSLGLAGVSSTDTQYF	TGTGCCAGCAGCTTGGGACTAGCGGGAGTTTCTTCCACAGATACGCAGTATTTT
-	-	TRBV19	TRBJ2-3	CASSIRGPQDTQYF	TGTGCCAGTAGTATCAGGGGACCCCAGGATACGCAGTATTTT
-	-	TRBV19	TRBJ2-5	CASSIRHGKETQYF	TGTGCCAGTAGTATACGTCACGGGAAAGAGACCCAGTACTTC
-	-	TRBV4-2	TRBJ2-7	CASSQDRGAPYEQYF	TGTGCCAGCAGCCAAGATAGGGGGGCTCCCTACGAGCAGTACTTC
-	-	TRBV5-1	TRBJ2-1	CASSLGTSGADVAQFF	TGCGCCAGCAGCTTGGGGACCTCCGGGGCCGACGTGGCGCAGTTCTTC
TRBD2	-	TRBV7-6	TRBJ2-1	CASSLHTSGGSYNEQFF	TGTGCCAGCAGCTTACATACTAGCGGGGGGTCCTACAATGAGCAGTTCTTC
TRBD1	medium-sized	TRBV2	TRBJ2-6	CASQLTGGATGANVLTF	TGTGCCAGCCAGCTGACAGGGGGCGCGACGGGGGCCAACGTCCTGACTTTC
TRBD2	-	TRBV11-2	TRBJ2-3	CASSLASGLAGGSTDTQYF	TGTGCCAGCAGCTTAGCTTCGGGACTAGCGGGGGGTAGCACAGATACGCAGTATTTT
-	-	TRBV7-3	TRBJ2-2	CASSLSRQEADTGELFF	TGTGCCAGCAGCTTAAGCCGCCAGGAGGCGGACACCGGGGAGCTGTTTTTT
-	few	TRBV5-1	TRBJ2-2	CASSRDSLGSGELFF	TGCGCCAGCAGCCGGGACTCCCTAGGGTCCGGGGAGCTGTTTTTT
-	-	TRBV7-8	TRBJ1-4	CASSLVGSLQEKLFF	TGTGCCAGCAGCTTAGTGGGGAGCCTACAAGAAAAACTGTTTTTT
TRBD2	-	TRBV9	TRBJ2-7	CASSVGLAGGPGYEQYF	TGTGCCAGCAGCGTTGGTCTAGCGGGGGGGCCTGGGTACGAGCAGTACTTC
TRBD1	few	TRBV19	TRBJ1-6	CASIGGPLGFLRRSPLHF	TGTGCCAGTATAGGGGGCCCCCTTGGGTTTTTAAGGCGTTCACCCCTCCACTTT
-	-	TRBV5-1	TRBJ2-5	CASSLGHGSGQQETQYF	TGCGCCAGCAGCTTGGGTCATGGATCGGGACAACAAGAGACCCAGTACTTC
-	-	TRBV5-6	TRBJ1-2	CASSLVGRWGYGYTF	TGTGCCAGCAGCTTAGTCGGGAGGTGGGGCTATGGCTACACCTTC
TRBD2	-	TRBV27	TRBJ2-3	CASSLGTSRRVVGTDTQYF	TGTGCCAGCAGTCTAGGGACTAGCAGGAGGGTTGTTGGCACAGATACGCAGTATTTT
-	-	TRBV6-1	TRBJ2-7	CASSERSNIGYF	TGTGCCAGCAGTGAACGTAGTAACATAGGGTACTTC
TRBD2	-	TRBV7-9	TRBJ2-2	CASPTSGRTGELFF	TGTGCCAGCCCTACTAGCGGGAGGACCGGGGAGCTGTTTTTT
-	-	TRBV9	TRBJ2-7	CASSVGSTYEQYF	TGTGCCAGCAGCGTAGGATCAACCTACGAGCAGTACTTC